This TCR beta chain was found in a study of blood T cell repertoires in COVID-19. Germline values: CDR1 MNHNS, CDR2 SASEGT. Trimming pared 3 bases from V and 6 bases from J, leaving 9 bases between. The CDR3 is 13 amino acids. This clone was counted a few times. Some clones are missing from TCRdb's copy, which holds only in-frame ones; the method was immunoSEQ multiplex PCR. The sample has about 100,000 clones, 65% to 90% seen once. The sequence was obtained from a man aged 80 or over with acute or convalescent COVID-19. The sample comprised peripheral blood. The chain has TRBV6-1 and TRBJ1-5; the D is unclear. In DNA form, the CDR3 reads TGTGCCAGCAGTGACCGGGGTGGTCAGCCCCAGCATTTT. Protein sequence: CASSDRGGQPQHF.